These 14 T cell receptor beta chains share one sample of origin, sequenced in a study of T cell changes during pregnancy in multiple sclerosis. The method was immunoSEQ multiplex PCR; TCRdb's version includes in-frame clones alone and lacks a portion of them. The sample has about 55,000 clones; approximately 94% are singletons. This sample comprised CD8+ T cells from peripheral blood mononuclear cells, obtained after pregnancy. The receptors originated from a female donor with multiple sclerosis, enrolled in a pregnancy study.

The V and J genes are TRBV5-6 and TRBJ1-1; no clear D gene. This CDR3 spans 13 amino acids. V was shortened by 5 bases and J by 1 base, with 9 bases between the two germline ends. Germline V gene data show CDR1 as SGHDT and CDR2 as YYEEEE. The CDR3 loop is CASSWQANTEAFF. In DNA form, the CDR3 reads TGTGCCAGCAGTTGGCAGGCGAACACTGAAGCTTTCTTT.

V gene TRBV10-2 combines with J gene TRBJ2-5; the match to TRBD2 covers 11 bases. Germline V lookup: CDR1 WSHSY, CDR2 SAAADI. This CDR3 comprises 15 residues. With 6 bases clipped from V and 5 bases from J, the junction kept 8 bases outside the gene matches. The CDR3 sequence is CASRSIAGGRETQYF. The CDR3 DNA reads TGCGCCAGCAGGTCCATAGCGGGAGGGCGGGAGACCCAGTACTTC.

This rearrangement joins TRBV2 to TRBJ2-5; the D gene is possibly TRBD2 (5 bases). This CDR3 region has 15 residues. Between the trimmed V and J ends, which lost 4 bases and 1 base, there was a span of 13 bases. Per the germline V gene, CDR1 is SNHLY and CDR2 is FYNNEI. CDR3 nucleotides: TGTGCCAGCAGTGGTGGGAGAAACCTCCAAGAGACCCAGTACTTC. This codes for CASSGGRNLQETQYF.

This rearrangement joins TRBV11-2 to TRBJ2-1; the match to TRBD1 covers 7 bases. The CDR3 contains 15 residues. Trimming took 8 bases from V and 0 from J; bases not matched to a gene: 7. Germline CDR1 and CDR2: SGHAT and FQNNGV. CDR3 sequence reads: CASGRDSRSYNEQFF. The CDR3 region has the DNA TGTGCCAGCGGCCGGGACAGCCGCTCCTACAATGAGCAGTTCTTC.

This sequence joins TRBV7-6 and TRBJ1-2, with D perhaps matching TRBD1 (5 bases). CDR1 and CDR2 from the germline V gene are SGHVS and FNYEAQ. This CDR3 is built from 13 residues. Between the trimmed V and J ends, which lost 4 bases and 6 bases, there was a span of 12 bases. CDR3 residues: CASSSLGGNGYTF. The CDR3 DNA reads as TGTGCCAGCAGCTCCTTGGGGGGTAATGGCTACACCTTC.

CDR3 in amino acids: CASSLTVYNEQFF. For the CDR3, the DNA is TGTGCCAGCAGCCTAACAGTATACAATGAGCAGTTCTTC. This chain joins TRBV6-5 and TRBJ2-1; D remains ambiguous. The germline gives CDR1 MNHEY, CDR2 SVGAGI. V was cut by 6 bases and J by 4 bases, with 10 bases left in between. The CDR3 extends over 13 amino acids.

This rearrangement joins TRBV4-3 to TRBJ2-3; TRBD2 matches 10 bases. The J segment lost 4 bases and the V segment lost 4 bases, leaving 5 bases of the junction unmatched. The CDR3 is 15 amino acids. CDR1 is LGHNA and CDR2 is YSLEER in the germline V gene. CDR3 loop: CASSPSGSPSDTQYF. The CDR3 DNA reads TGCGCCAGCAGCCCTAGCGGGAGTCCCTCAGATACGCAGTATTTT.

The rearrangement links TRBV6-4 to TRBJ2-3, with 7 nucleotides matching TRBD1. Germline V lookup: CDR1 MRHNA, CDR2 SNTAGT. J lost 5 bases, V lost 6 bases, and 2 bases had no gene match. This CDR3 region has 12 residues. CDR3 in DNA: TGTGCCAGCAGCACAGGGGAAGATACGCAGTATTTT. Protein product: CASSTGEDTQYF.

The rearrangement joins TRBV29-1 to TRBJ2-2, with 7 bases fitting TRBD1. Germline-derived CDR1 and CDR2 are SQVTM and ANQGSEA. There are 17 residues in the CDR3. The V segment lost 2 bases and the J segment 3 bases; nucleotides outside the gene matches: 12. The CDR3 nucleotides are TGCAGCGTTGAAAGATGGCAGGGGGAAGTTCACACCGGGGAGCTGTTTTTT. As protein: CSVERWQGEVHTGELFF.

This chain uses TRBV25-1 with TRBJ2-7; TRBD1 matches 7 bases. V was pared by 4 bases and J by 2 bases, with 8 bases of the junction left unmatched. CDR3 length equals 15 residues. Germline V lookup: CDR1 MGHDK, CDR2 SYGVNS. The chain's CDR3 is CASSGLWQGAYEQYF. CDR3 nucleotides: TGTGCCAGCAGTGGCCTGTGGCAGGGGGCCTACGAGCAGTACTTC.

The chain employs TRBV4-1 and TRBJ2-7; 11 nucleotides agree with TRBD2. J lost 1 base, V lost 5 bases, and 4 bases had no gene match. The CDR3 has 15 amino acids. Germline-derived CDR1 and CDR2 are MGHRA and YSYEKL. The CDR3 protein is CASSSRTSGSYEQYF. CDR3 nucleotides: TGCGCCAGCAGCTCGCGGACTAGCGGGTCCTACGAGCAGTACTTC.

The chain has TRBV19 and TRBJ2-7; D possibly corresponds to TRBD2 (5 bases). The V gene lost 4 bases and the J gene lost 0 bases, with 13 bases spanning the gap. The germline CDR1 and CDR2 sequences are LNHDA and SQIVND (reference sequence). The length of the CDR3 is 15 residues. The CDR3 sequence: CASSSPRESSYEQYF. DNA for the CDR3: TGTGCCAGTAGTAGCCCCCGGGAAAGCTCCTACGAGCAGTACTTC.

V and J are TRBV4-2 and TRBJ1-3, with 7 bases lining up with TRBD1. Trimming removed 1 base from V and 0 bases from J; junction bases left unmatched: 3. The germline gives CDR1 LGHNA, CDR2 YNFKEQ. The CDR3 contains 16 residues. The CDR3 reads CASSQGTGPSGNTIYF. CDR3 DNA sequence: TGTGCCAGCAGCCAAGGGACAGGCCCCTCTGGAAACACCATATATTTT.

The chain joins TRBV28 to TRBJ2-5, with 8 positions matching TRBD1. Germline CDR1 reads MDHEN; CDR2 reads SYDVKM. Unmatched junction bases numbered 5, after V lost 3 bases and J lost 5 bases. CDR3 length equals 14 residues. The CDR3 spells CASSLYRGSETQYF. CDR3 coding DNA: TGTGCCAGCAGTTTGTACAGGGGGTCCGAGACCCAGTACTTC. Supplemented by reference TRBV28 and TRBJ2-5, the full variable domain reads DVKVTQSSRYLVKRTGEKVFLECVQDMDHENMFWYRQDPGLGLRLIYFSYDVKMKEKGDIPEGYSVSREKKERFSLILESASTNQTSMYLCASSLYRGSETQYFGPGTRLLVL.